A single sample is the source of the 5 T cell receptor beta chains below, sequenced in a study of Graves' ophthalmopathy and Graves' hyperthyroidism. CDR3 regions of TCR beta were amplified from RNA transcripts. Amplification began with first-round RT-PCR using HTBI primers, then second-round multiplex PCR was performed. TCRdb used MiXCR to reprocess the multiplex PCR reads, holding one entry per CDR3 protein. The profile shows 600,000 to 700,000 distinct CDR3 sequences, 35% to 50% of them singletons. The sample was peripheral blood. The receptors were sampled from an adult man with Graves' ophthalmopathy.

There are a few counts of this clonotype. The chain links TRBV4-2 to TRBJ1-6; TRBD1 matches at 9 bases. V trimming: 0 bases; J trimming: 3 bases; junction bases outside the gene matches: 6. The germline V gene has CDR1 LGHNA and CDR2 YNFKEQ. The CDR3 extends over 18 amino acids. The CDR3 DNA is TGTGCCAGCAGCCAAGATTTGGGACAGGGTGTCTATAATTCACCCCTCCACTTT. It is translated as CASSQDLGQGVYNSPLHF.

Note on this clonotype: The CDR3 carries no conserved terminal phenylalanine or tryptophan, so it likely arises from a read error. It is unclear where the CDR3 begins or ends on the DNA, so no DNA is shown, and the CDR3 is as TCRdb lists it. CDR3 protein: CASSKTSRVA. The chain carries TRBV7-8 and TRBJ1-3. The CDR3 length is 10 residues, termini included. From germline, CDR1 is SGHVS and CDR2 FQNEAQ.

Remarks on this clonotype: A read error is possible here, since a much larger clone lies one base away. The conserved phenylalanine or tryptophan is not found at the CDR3 terminus, so this likely reflects a read error. The rearrangement joins TRBV7-3 to TRBJ2-7; a weak D match, TRBD2 (6 bases). Germline CDR1 and CDR2: SGHTA and FQGTGA. This CDR3 spans 14 amino acids. V was clipped by 1 base and J by 5 bases, with 12 bases between them. The CDR3 region has the DNA TGTGCCAGCAGCTTAATTGGGGGGATGGACGAGCAGTACCTC. Residues: CASSLIGGMDEQYL.

This clonotype appeared many times. V usage is TRBV15 and J usage is TRBJ2-5, with unresolved D. Trimming took off 0 bases at V and 2 bases at J, with 7 bases between the two ends. Per germline, CDR1 LNHNV and CDR2 YYDKDF (reference sequence). The CDR3 totals 14 residues. CDR3: CATSREEMQETQYF. DNA for the CDR3: TGTGCCACCAGCAGAGAAGAAATGCAAGAGACCCAGTACTTC.

There are a few counts of this clonotype. The chain links TRBV19 to TRBJ2-2, with D possibly TRBD2 on 6 matching bases. Trimming shortened V by 1 base and J by 4 bases, and 16 bases separated the two germline ends. CDR1 and CDR2 from the germline V gene are LNHDA and SQIVND (reference sequence). The CDR3 is 17 residues long. CDR3 residues: CASSIVKPGLITGELFF. CDR3 sequence (DNA): TGTGCCAGTAGTATAGTCAAGCCGGGACTCATCACCGGGGAGCTGTTTTTT.